Sequencing of this T cell receptor beta chain was carried out in a study of shared clonotypes between healthy human individuals (dated by TCRdb to 2018 to 2021). Context from the whole study: A few men and two women, aged 18 to 49 years, made up the cohort. Leukapheresis yielded between about 0.9 and 9 billion PBMCs per donor. For each donor, three plates each were used for CD4 naive and CD4 memory, two plates were used for CD8 naive, and one plate was used for CD8 memory. To increase sequencing depth and limit assay-specific biases, TCR repertoire library preparation and sequencing were carried out by different laboratories using diverse techniques. To estimate repertoire size and how much clonotypes are shared between individuals, the study performed deep sequencing of blood TCR repertoires from five healthy adults.

In regard to this clone: No cognate antigen has been identified for it. No clone much larger than this one lies a single base away; base qualities are absent.

Using the deep immunoSEQ assay, TCR CDR3 regions were amplified from genomic DNA by multiplex PCR. Genomic DNA extracted from each cell subset was distributed evenly over all wells of several immunoSEQ 96-well plates, and each plate served as one replicate. For sorted subsets, roughly 200 ng of genomic DNA, equivalent to roughly 30,000 T cell genomes, went into each replicate PCR. Purified libraries were quantified with a Qubit 3.0 fluorometer, sized on a Bioanalyzer 2100, and re-quantified with the KAPA Library Quantification kit. Each immunoSEQ 96-well plate was sequenced on its own single-read 150-cycle Illumina NextSeq 550 flow cell. As for how the authors treated the data: Because the immunoSEQ output held only junctional sequences and lacked quality scores, the filtering could not match the filtering applied to full-length reads. To assign V/J genes and CDR3, sequences were annotated using PyIR, a Python wrapper for IgBLAST v1.9, with IMGT germline references. Reads were filtered out if the reads had weak V/J assignments (E-value above 1e-6), no CDR3, stop codons, out-of-frame junctions, or ambiguous translated residues. V3J clonotypes were defined by identical inferred V gene, J gene, and CDR3 amino acid sequence. Percentage overlap between repertoires was calculated by dividing the number of shared unique clonotypes by the size of the smaller repertoire. Repertoire richness was assessed with RTK rarefaction, the Chao1 estimator, and Recon v2.1 estimates of unobserved clonotypes. For all TCRbeta clonotypes obtained by the gDNA method from a few donors, generation probabilities were computed with OLGA. Entries here come from immuneACCESS through TCRdb and include only in-frame sequences with V and J called. Some clones fail to appear in such tables; in the studies checked, an unresolved V gene covers under half of the shortfall, and the cause of the remainder is unknown. V and J calls and clone size follow that table, whereas D and trimming were derived from the DNA. Counted in this sample were about 2.3 million clones; approximately 93% of them appeared once. 0.35% to 0.45% of the sample lies in the top ten.

Healthy HIV-negative adults with no recently reported acute infections or vaccinations were included as donors. Every donor was a Caucasian adult residing in Nashville, Tennessee, USA. CD4+ T cells were enriched by magnetic negative selection, after which naive cells were positively selected on CD45RA and the negative fraction was taken as the memory subset. After blood collection by leukapheresis, PBMCs were isolated using Ficoll-Histopaque density gradient centrifugation and then cryopreserved in the vapor phase of liquid nitrogen. Purity and quantity of every magnetically sorted T cell population were checked by analytical flow cytometry. From each sorted fraction, genomic DNA was isolated and quantified by UV absorbance on a Nanodrop 2000c. Broad study findings and their caveats: When a handful of donors were compared, the shared fraction of clonotypes was about 5.2% for naive CD4, more than 3% for naive CD8, 2.3% for memory CD4, and roughly 0.43% for memory CD8. The genetic and exposure-history diversity represented was limited by the small number of donors. Sampling was restricted to blood, and TCR repertoires in tissue are likely to differ from TCR repertoires in blood. Clonotypes shared by all four sorted-subset donors showed higher generation probabilities than non-shared clonotypes. Naive subsets generally had larger estimated clonotype richness than memory subsets did. Rarefaction of sorted-subset datasets indicated incomplete sequencing despite the large sequencing depth. Based on pairwise subsampling, the degree of clonotype sharing among donors was expected to be affected by sequencing depth.

The TCR sequence derives from a man younger than 35 in good health. Some clones in this sample may be carry-over from other donors' samples. The sample was naive CD4+ T cells from PBMCs. The cell subset or site label for this specimen denotes: CD45RA+ positively selected.

The DNA is TGTGCCAGTAGTTTGTCTCACCCAGGGGTGTACGAGCAGTACTTC. This translates into CASSLSHPGVYEQYF. The sequence is built from TRBV19 and TRBJ2-7; the D gene is perhaps TRBD1, from 6 matching bases. Per the germline V gene (reference sequence), LNHDA is the CDR1 and SQIVND is the CDR2. Trimming removed 5 bases from V and 4 bases from J, leaving 18 bases between the germline ends. The CDR3 goes from the cysteine to the phenylalanine over 15 residues. Only the CDR3 DNA is retained, 45 bases long and in frame from the first base. Supplemented by the reference TRBV19 and TRBJ2-7 proteins around the CDR3, the complete variable domain is DGGITQSPKYLFRKEGQNVTLSCEQNLNHDAMYWYRQDPGQGLRLIYYSQIVNDFQKGDIAEGYSVSREKKESFPLTVTSAQKNPTAFYLCASSLSHPGVYEQYFGPGTRLTVT.